The rows below give T cell receptor beta chains drawn from one sample of a study of blood T cell repertoires in COVID-19. Some clones are missing from TCRdb's copy, which holds only in-frame ones; the method was immunoSEQ multiplex PCR. The sample carries approximately 82,000 clones, around 81% recorded once. Sequenced sample: peripheral blood. These receptors were collected from a woman in her 70s with active or convalescent COVID-19. Each CDR3 is given with its conserved first and last residue. The order of the fields is CDR3 DNA, CDR3 protein, V gene, clone size, J gene, D gene. A D gene is named only where the DNA matches it firmly. Size tells how often a clone was seen (once, few, many) or the class of an expanded clone, and some rows leave it out.

cdr3_nt: TGTGCCAGTCGTGGACTAGTGTTTCAGTTCTTC
cdr3_aa: CASRGLVFQFF
v_call: TRBV2
clone_size: -
j_call: TRBJ2-1
d_call: TRBD2

cdr3_nt: TGTGCCAGCAGCCAAGGGGTAGACAGGGGGCTCAGTGGCTACACCTTC
cdr3_aa: CASSQGVDRGLSGYTF
v_call: TRBV14
clone_size: -
j_call: TRBJ1-2
d_call: TRBD1

cdr3_nt: TGTGCCAGCACGACTCCTCAGGGAAGGGCTTTCTTT
cdr3_aa: CASTTPQGRAFF
v_call: TRBV27
clone_size: few
j_call: TRBJ1-1
d_call: -

cdr3_nt: TGTGCCAGCATCCGGACAGCTGGAAACACCATATATTTT
cdr3_aa: CASIRTAGNTIYF
v_call: TRBV2
clone_size: -
j_call: TRBJ1-3
d_call: -

cdr3_nt: TGTGCCAGCAGTTACAGGGGGAATAATTCACCCCTCCACTTT
cdr3_aa: CASSYRGNNSPLHF
v_call: TRBV5-8
clone_size: -
j_call: TRBJ1-6
d_call: TRBD1

cdr3_nt: TGTGCCAGCAGCTTTGAGTGGAACACCGGGGAGCTGTTTTTT
cdr3_aa: CASSFEWNTGELFF
v_call: TRBV5-4
clone_size: few
j_call: TRBJ2-2
d_call: -

cdr3_nt: TGTGCCAGCAGCTCTCAGGGGAGCACTGAAGCTTTCTTT
cdr3_aa: CASSSQGSTEAFF
v_call: TRBV11-2
clone_size: -
j_call: TRBJ1-1
d_call: -

cdr3_nt: TGTGCCAGCAGCGGCAGGGGGAATCAGCCCCAGCATTTT
cdr3_aa: CASSGRGNQPQHF
v_call: TRBV5-8
clone_size: -
j_call: TRBJ1-5
d_call: TRBD1

cdr3_nt: TGCGCCAGCAGCCAAGAAGGATACCGGAGCAATGAGCAGTTCTTC
cdr3_aa: CASSQEGYRSNEQFF
v_call: TRBV4-3
clone_size: -
j_call: TRBJ2-1
d_call: -

cdr3_nt: TGTGCCAGCAGTTACCCTACAGGGCATTTTCCTTTCTTT
cdr3_aa: CASSYPTGHFPFF
v_call: TRBV6-5
clone_size: -
j_call: TRBJ1-1
d_call: -

cdr3_nt: TGTGCCACCAGCAGAGAAGTAGGCGGGGGCTACACCTTC
cdr3_aa: CATSREVGGGYTF
v_call: TRBV15
clone_size: -
j_call: TRBJ1-2
d_call: -

cdr3_nt: TGTGCCAGTCGGGATCAGAACACTGAAGCTTTCTTT
cdr3_aa: CASRDQNTEAFF
v_call: TRBV19
clone_size: few
j_call: TRBJ1-1
d_call: -

cdr3_nt: TGTGCCAGCAGCTTAGCCGACCCGGGTTACTACGAGCAGTACTTC
cdr3_aa: CASSLADPGYYEQYF
v_call: TRBV11-2
clone_size: -
j_call: TRBJ2-7
d_call: -

cdr3_nt: TGTGCCAGTAGCGATATGGGGGGACCCTCAGGCTACACCTTC
cdr3_aa: CASSDMGGPSGYTF
v_call: TRBV19
clone_size: -
j_call: TRBJ1-2
d_call: -

cdr3_nt: TGCGCCAGCAGCTTGGGACTGAGGAACACTGAAGCTTTCTTT
cdr3_aa: CASSLGLRNTEAFF
v_call: TRBV5-1
clone_size: few
j_call: TRBJ1-1
d_call: -

cdr3_nt: TGTGCCAGCAGCCGACGGGGAAACACCGGGGAGCTGTTTTTT
cdr3_aa: CASSRRGNTGELFF
v_call: TRBV11-2
clone_size: -
j_call: TRBJ2-2
d_call: -

cdr3_nt: TGTGCCAGCAGCCAACCGACAGGGGGCCTAAGGACAGATACGCAGTATTTT
cdr3_aa: CASSQPTGGLRTDTQYF
v_call: TRBV3-1/TRBV3-2
clone_size: -
j_call: TRBJ2-3
d_call: TRBD1

cdr3_nt: TGTGCCAGCAGTCCGTCGACAGAGAGCTCTGGAAACACCATATATTTT
cdr3_aa: CASSPSTESSGNTIYF
v_call: TRBV2
clone_size: -
j_call: TRBJ1-3
d_call: -